This passage covers 3 T cell receptor beta chains from one sample sequenced in a study of T cell responses to AZD1222 COVID-19 vaccine. The data were produced by immunoSEQ multiplex PCR, yet TCRdb's version contains in-frame clones alone and is incomplete. The table shows 110,000 to 150,000 clones, with roughly 89% occurring only once. This material consisted of peripheral blood, taken on day 0 of AZD1222 vaccination. The receptor set was obtained from an adult in good health.

V is TRBV5-1 and J is TRBJ2-3; tentative D call: TRBD1 (7 bases). Per the germline V gene, CDR1 is SGHRS and CDR2 is YFSETQ. This CDR3 comprises 14 residues. Trimming removed 0 bases from V and 9 bases from J, with 14 bases in between. CDR3 bases: TGCGCCAGCAGCTTGGGTCAGGGGGGAGAAACGCAGTATTTT. Amino acid sequence: CASSLGQGGETQYF. The full variable domain, its missing parts supplied by reference TRBV5-1 and TRBJ2-3, is KAGVTQTPRYLIKTRGQQVTLSCSPISGHRSVSWYQQTPGQGLQFLFEYFSETQRNKGNFPGRFSGRQFSNSRSEMNVSTLELGDSALYLCASSLGQGGETQYFGPGTRLTVL.

The chain joins TRBV27 to TRBJ1-5, with D possibly matching TRBD1 (6 bases). V lost 6 bases and J lost 7, with 16 bases in between. Germline-derived CDR1 and CDR2 are MNHEY and SMNVEV (reference sequence). This CDR3 region has 14 residues. In nucleotides, the CDR3 is TGTGCCAGCAGCCTTCTCGGGGGCGAACAGCCCCAGCATTTT. As protein: CASSLLGGEQPQHF.

Worth noting for this clone: This same CDR3 is encoded by further DNA sequences in the sample. CDR3 loop: CSARSVYGYTF. CDR3 in DNA: TGCAGTGCTAGATCCGTCTATGGCTACACCTTC. This rearrangement joins TRBV20-1 to TRBJ1-2; no firm D call. The CDR3 runs to 11 residues. The V gene lost 2 bases and the J gene lost 4 bases, with 5 bases spanning the gap. Germline-derived CDR1 and CDR2 are DFQATT and SNEGSKA (reference sequence).